One and the same sample provided the 12 T cell receptor beta chains below, sequenced in a study of shared clonotypes between healthy human individuals. TCRdb's copy holds only in-frame clones and misses some; the assay was immunoSEQ multiplex PCR. The sample records 2 million to 2.5 million clones, around 90% being singletons. Sample: naive CD4+ T cells from PBMCs. Stated subset: CD45RA+ positively selected. Receptor source: a young man in good health. Some clones in this sample may be carry-over from other donors' samples.

The gene calls are TRBV19 and TRBJ2-4; D ambiguous. The CDR3 loop spans 16 amino acids. With 1 base removed from V and 5 bases from J, the gap between germline ends came to 15 bases. CDR1 is LNHDA and CDR2 is SQIVND in the germline V gene (reference sequence). The CDR3 loop is CASSIVGGVGENIQYF. As DNA, the CDR3 is TGTGCCAGTAGTATAGTAGGTGGGGTAGGTGAAAACATTCAGTACTTC. Supplemented by reference TRBV19 and TRBJ2-4, the full variable domain reads DGGITQSPKYLFRKEGQNVTLSCEQNLNHDAMYWYRQDPGQGLRLIYYSQIVNDFQKGDIAEGYSVSREKKESFPLTVTSAQKNPTAFYLCASSIVGGVGENIQYFGAGTRLSVL.

The V call is TRBV6-5, the J call TRBJ2-3; 8 bases agree with TRBD2. In germline, CDR1 is MNHEY, CDR2 SVGAGI. V lost 4 bases and J lost 10; bases outside the gene matches: 4. The CDR3 runs to 12 residues. The CDR3 nucleotides are TGTGCCAGCAGTTCTGGGCGGGGGGCGCAGTATTTT. It encodes CASSSGRGAQYF.

This chain joins TRBV9 and TRBJ2-5; a weak D match, TRBD2 (6 bases). CDR3 length: 15 amino acids. Germline V CDR1 and CDR2: SGDLS, YYNGEE. The germline V and J ends were trimmed by 1 base and 4 bases, with 14 bases remaining between them. CDR3: CASSVRGSEGETQYF. CDR3 DNA: TGTGCCAGCAGCGTAAGGGGATCGGAGGGAGAGACCCAGTACTTC.

Regarding this clone: This same CDR3 is encoded by further DNA sequences in the sample. The chain is built from TRBV28 and TRBJ2-7; possibly TRBD2 for D (6 bases). The CDR3 has 13 residues. Between the trimmed V and J ends, which lost 2 bases and 2 bases, there was a span of 7 bases. The germline gives CDR1 MDHEN, CDR2 SYDVKM. The CDR3 sequence: CASSLAGTYEQYF. CDR3 nucleotide sequence: TGTGCCAGCAGTTTAGCGGGGACCTACGAGCAGTACTTC.

This clone appeared once. The chain recombines TRBV4-2 with TRBJ1-4; D is ambiguous. The CDR3 totals 12 residues. Germline V gene sequence: CDR1 LGHNA, CDR2 YNFKEQ. Trimming stripped 0 bases from V and 7 bases from J, with 3 bases between. CDR3 loop: CASSQDLEKLFF. The CDR3 DNA reads TGTGCCAGCAGCCAAGATCTTGAAAAACTGTTTTTT.

This chain uses TRBV7-3 with TRBJ1-2; TRBD1 aligns across 9 bases. After removal of 3 bases from V and 8 bases from J, the junction contained 10 bases not matched to a gene. The CDR3 extends over 15 amino acids. Germline loops: CDR1 SGHTA, CDR2 FQGTGA. CDR3 sequence reads: CASSLDGQGTGGYTF. The CDR3 region has the DNA TGTGCCAGCAGCTTGGACGGACAGGGGACGGGCGGCTACACCTTC.

The V and J genes are TRBV5-1 and TRBJ1-5; D possibly corresponds to TRBD1 (6 bases). V was pared by 0 bases and J by 5 bases, with 9 bases between. The CDR3 contains 14 residues. The V gene's germline CDR1 is SGHRS and CDR2 YFSETQ. The CDR3 loop is CASSLEGGHQPQHF. Here the CDR3 DNA reads TGCGCCAGCAGCTTGGAAGGGGGGCATCAGCCCCAGCATTTT.

V usage is TRBV5-5 and J usage is TRBJ1-2; no definite D call. The V end was cut by 2 bases, the J end by 3 bases, with 8 bases between. This CDR3 has 13 residues. Germline CDR1 reads SGHKS; CDR2 reads YYEKEE (reference sequence). The CDR3 reads CASSLSGDYGYTF. CDR3 sequence (DNA): TGTGCCAGCAGCTTATCAGGCGACTATGGCTACACCTTC.

V usage is TRBV5-4 and J usage is TRBJ2-5; D may be TRBD2 (6 bases). CDR1 and CDR2 from the germline V gene are SGHNT and YYREEE (reference sequence). The CDR3 totals 15 residues. The V gene lost 1 base and the J gene lost 5 bases, with 15 bases spanning the gap. CDR3 DNA sequence: TGTGCCAGCAGCTTGAATGGGGGGTTTAGGGAGACCCAGTACTTC. Protein product: CASSLNGGFRETQYF.

This rearrangement joins TRBV6-5 to TRBJ1-3, with D possibly matching TRBD1 (6 bases). The V end was cut by 5 bases, the J end by 7 bases, with 9 bases between. The germline V gene has CDR1 MNHEY and CDR2 SVGAGI. CDR3 size: 12 residues. CDR3 protein: CASSPQGNTIYF. For the CDR3, the DNA is TGTGCCAGCAGTCCCCAGGGGAACACCATATATTTT.

This clone has only one observation. The rearrangement links TRBV7-9 to TRBJ2-7; D may be TRBD2 (5 bases). This CDR3 contains 14 residues. Per the germline V gene, CDR1 is SEHNR and CDR2 is FQNEAQ (reference sequence). V was trimmed by 3 bases and J by 2 bases, leaving 11 bases between them. CDR3 bases: TGTGCCAGCAGCTTTCGGGGAACAGCCTACGAGCAGTACTTC. It is translated as CASSFRGTAYEQYF.

CDR3 DNA sequence: TGCGCCAGCAGCCCGGGACCATTGATTGAAGCTTTCTTT. Protein: CASSPGPLIEAFF. This chain links TRBV5-1 with TRBJ1-1; D possibly corresponds to TRBD1 (5 bases). With 4 bases removed from V and 7 bases from J, the gap between germline ends came to 14 bases. CDR1 and CDR2 (germline): SGHRS, YFSETQ. The CDR3 consists of 13 residues.